The 12 T cell receptor beta chains below all came from one sample that was sequenced in a study of blood T cell repertoires in COVID-19. Profiled with immunoSEQ multiplex PCR; TCRdb holds only in-frame clones, not every one. The sample shows 150,000 or so clones, roughly 87% of them seen only once. The sample consisted of PBMCs or T cells enriched from blood (not recorded which). The receptors here all came from a woman in her thirties or forties who had been exposed to COVID-19.

The chain joins TRBV5-3 to TRBJ2-3; D is possibly TRBD2 (6 bases). TRBV5-3 is annotated as an ORF whose role is uncertain. V shed 4 bases and J shed 0 bases, with 12 bases lying between them. The CDR3 covers 15 residues. CDR3 DNA sequence: TGTGCCAGAAGCCCAAGCGGGTTTAGCACAGATACGCAGTATTTT. It yields the protein CARSPSGFSTDTQYF.

The rearrangement links TRBV3-1 (or the pseudogene TRBV3-2) to TRBJ2-5; D is perhaps TRBD2 (6 bases). The CDR3 contains 13 residues. Germline values: CDR1 LGHDT, CDR2 YNNKEL (reference sequence). The V gene lost 4 bases and the J gene lost 2 bases, with 8 bases spanning the gap. The CDR3 reads CASSRGTQETQYF. CDR3 in DNA: TGTGCCAGCAGCCGCGGGACTCAAGAGACCCAGTACTTC.

This chain connects TRBV5-1 to TRBJ2-3, with a weak D call TRBD1 (6 bases). CDR3 size: 14 residues. V was pared by 4 bases and J by 4 bases, with 13 bases between. Per germline, CDR1 SGHRS and CDR2 YFSETQ. The CDR3 coding sequence is TGCGCCAGCAGCGGCCACAGGGCCTCAGATACGCAGTATTTT. Protein sequence: CASSGHRASDTQYF.

The rearrangement joins TRBV3-1 (or the pseudogene TRBV3-2) to TRBJ1-2; a weak D match, TRBD1 (5 bases). CDR3 length: 11 residues. CDR1 is LGHDT and CDR2 is YNNKEL in the germline V gene (reference sequence). V was clipped by 4 bases and J by 6 bases, with 6 bases between them. CDR3 DNA: TGTGCCAGCAGCCCGGGGGATGGCTACACCTTC. It translates to CASSPGDGYTF.

The chain couples TRBV4-3 to TRBJ2-7; D may be TRBD2 (6 bases). Germline V gene sequence: CDR1 LGHNA, CDR2 YSLEER. The V gene lost 0 bases and the J gene lost 1 base, with 13 bases spanning the gap. The CDR3 covers 16 residues. The CDR3 nucleotides read TGCGCCAGCAGCCAAGAATTGCCGGGAGCATCCTACGAGCAGTACTTC. Its translation: CASSQELPGASYEQYF.

This clone has just a few counts. The chain recombines TRBV7-2 with TRBJ2-5, with 9 nucleotides matching TRBD1. Looked up from germline, CDR1 is SGHTA and CDR2 is FQGNSA. There are 14 residues in the CDR3. Trimming removed 4 bases from V and 7 bases from J; junction bases left unmatched: 7. In DNA form, the CDR3 reads TGTGCCAGCAGCTCCCAACAGGGGGCAGTGACCCAGTACTTC. Encoded protein: CASSSQQGAVTQYF.

The chain links TRBV28 to TRBJ1-5; D is ambiguous. This CDR3 spans 16 amino acids. Trimming left V 5 bases short and J 4 bases short, with 18 bases between. CDR1 is MDHEN and CDR2 is SYDVKM in the germline V gene. CDR3 nucleotide sequence: TGTGCCAGCAGTGGCCGGGAAGGGTATGGAAATCAGCCCCAGCATTTT. Protein sequence: CASSGREGYGNQPQHF.

This rearrangement joins TRBV11-2 to TRBJ1-1; D might be TRBD1 (5 bases). Trimming removed 1 base at V and 5 bases at J, with 11 bases between. Germline lookup yields CDR1 SGHAT and CDR2 FQNNGV. The CDR3 has 14 amino acids. CDR3 protein: CASSLGQGGTEAFF. Written as DNA, the CDR3 is TGTGCCAGCAGCTTAGGGCAGGGAGGGACTGAAGCTTTCTTT. The variable domain in full, with the rest retrieved from reference TRBV11-2 and TRBJ1-1, is EAGVAQSPRYKIIEKRQSVAFWCNPISGHATLYWYQQILGQGPKLLIQFQNNGVVDDSQLPKDRFSAERLKGVDSTLKIQPAKLEDSAVYLCASSLGQGGTEAFFGQGTRLTVV.

V is TRBV4-1 and J is TRBJ1-2; a weak D match, TRBD1 (5 bases). The CDR3 sequence is 14 residues long. The germline CDR1 and CDR2 sequences are MGHRA and YSYEKL. V lost 2 bases and J lost 6, with 13 bases in between. The CDR3 sequence: CASSQISGSNGYTF. The CDR3 DNA follows: TGCGCCAGCAGCCAAATCTCAGGGTCGAATGGCTACACCTTC.

The chain has TRBV18 and TRBJ2-1, with TRBD2 matching 14 bases. CDR3 length: 20 residues. With V trimmed by 2 bases and J by 8 bases, 17 bases remained unmatched. The germline V gene has CDR1 KGHSH and CDR2 LQKENI. CDR3 in DNA: TGTGCCAGCTCACCAAGCCCCGGGACTAGCGGGGGAACCCGATGGGATGAGCAGTTCTTC. Its translation: CASSPSPGTSGGTRWDEQFF.

This rearrangement joins TRBV5-1 to TRBJ1-2; 7 bases are shared with TRBD1. J lost 0 bases, V lost 1 base, and 12 bases had no gene match. CDR3 length: 18 amino acids. Per germline, CDR1 SGHRS and CDR2 YFSETQ. The CDR3 DNA reads TGCGCCAGCAGCTTGACCCCCCCGGGACAGAATGCTAACTATGGCTACACCTTC. Its translation is CASSLTPPGQNANYGYTF.

The chain links TRBV4-3 to TRBJ2-7; D might be TRBD2 (5 bases). This CDR3 has 16 residues. Germline CDR1 LGHNA, CDR2 YSLEER. V was cut by 0 bases and J by 0 bases, with 12 bases left in between. For the CDR3, the DNA is TGCGCCAGCAGCCAAGATTGGGCGGGTCCCTCCTACGAGCAGTACTTC. Its translation is CASSQDWAGPSYEQYF.